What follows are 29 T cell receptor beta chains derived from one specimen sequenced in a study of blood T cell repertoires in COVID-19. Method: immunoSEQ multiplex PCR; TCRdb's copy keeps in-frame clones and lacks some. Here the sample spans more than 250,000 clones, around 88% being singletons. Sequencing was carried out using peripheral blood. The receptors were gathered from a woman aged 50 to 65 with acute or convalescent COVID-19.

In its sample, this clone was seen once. The CDR3 sequence: CASSSFSEETQYF. CDR3 nucleotide sequence: TGTGCCAGCAGTTCTTTCTCAGAAGAGACCCAGTACTTC. The V gene is TRBV6-5, the J gene TRBJ2-5, with D uncertain. Trimming stripped 4 bases from V and 3 bases from J, with 9 bases between. CDR1 is MNHEY and CDR2 is SVGAGI in the germline V gene. This CDR3 has 13 amino acids.

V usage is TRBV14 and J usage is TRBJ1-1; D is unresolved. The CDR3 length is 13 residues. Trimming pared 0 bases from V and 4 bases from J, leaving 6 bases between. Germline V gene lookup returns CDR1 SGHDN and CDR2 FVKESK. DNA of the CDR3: TGTGCCAGCAGCCAAGACAGAAGCACTGAAGCTTTCTTT. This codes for CASSQDRSTEAFF.

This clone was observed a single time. DNA for the CDR3: TGTGCCAGCAGCCAAGCTGGGGTGCCAGGGCAGCCCCAGCATTTT. It translates to CASSQAGVPGQPQHF. The genes are TRBV6-5 and TRBJ1-5; D possibly corresponds to TRBD1 (5 bases). V shed 6 bases and J shed 7 bases, with 19 bases lying between them. The length of the CDR3 is 15 residues. Per the germline V gene, CDR1 is MNHEY and CDR2 is SVGAGI.

CDR3: CATSDLSGNGYTF. The CDR3 DNA reads as TGTGCCACCAGTGATTTATCAGGGAACGGCTACACCTTC. The rearrangement joins TRBV24-1 to TRBJ1-2, with D perhaps matching TRBD1 (5 bases). Germline V gene lookup returns CDR1 KGHDR and CDR2 SFDVKD. Trimming removed 1 base from V and 8 bases from J, with 10 bases in between. This CDR3 contains 13 residues.

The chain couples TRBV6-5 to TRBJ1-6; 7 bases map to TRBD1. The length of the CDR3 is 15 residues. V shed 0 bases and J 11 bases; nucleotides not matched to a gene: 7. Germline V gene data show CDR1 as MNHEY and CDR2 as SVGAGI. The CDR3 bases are TGTGCCAGCAGTTACTCCAGACAGGGTTTGGCACCCCTCCACTTT. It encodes CASSYSRQGLAPLHF.

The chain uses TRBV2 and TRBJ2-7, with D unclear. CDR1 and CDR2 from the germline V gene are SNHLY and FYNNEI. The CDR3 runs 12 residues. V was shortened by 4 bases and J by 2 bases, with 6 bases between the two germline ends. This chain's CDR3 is CASSVVAYEQYF. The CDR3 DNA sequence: TGTGCCAGCAGTGTGGTAGCCTACGAGCAGTACTTC.

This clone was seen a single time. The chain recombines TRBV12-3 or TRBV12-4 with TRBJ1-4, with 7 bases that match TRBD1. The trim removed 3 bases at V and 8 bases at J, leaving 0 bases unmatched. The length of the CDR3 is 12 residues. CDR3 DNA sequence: TGTGCCAGCAGTTTGGACAGGGAAAAACTGTTTTTT. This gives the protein CASSLDREKLFF.

The CDR3 sequence: CASSLGGEQYF. CDR3 nucleotides: TGTGCCAGCTCACTCGGGGGAGAGCAGTACTTC. This chain connects TRBV18 to TRBJ2-7; perhaps TRBD2 as D (6 bases). This CDR3 region has 11 residues. The germline V gene encodes CDR1 KGHSH and CDR2 LQKENI. V dropped 4 bases and J dropped 7 bases, with 8 bases sitting between them. The full variable domain, its missing parts supplied by reference TRBV18 and TRBJ2-7, is NAGVMQNPRHLVRRRGQEARLRCSPMKGHSHVYWYRQLPEEGLKFMVYLQKENIIDESGMPKERFSAEFPKEGPSILRIQQVVRGDSAAYFCASSLGGEQYFGPGTRLTVT.

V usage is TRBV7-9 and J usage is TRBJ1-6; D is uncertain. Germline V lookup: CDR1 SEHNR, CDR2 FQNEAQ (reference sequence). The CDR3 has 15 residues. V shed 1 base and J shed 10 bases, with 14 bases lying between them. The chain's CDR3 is CASSLEGRNSSPLHF. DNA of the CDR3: TGTGCCAGCAGCTTAGAAGGCCGTAACAGCTCACCCCTCCACTTT.

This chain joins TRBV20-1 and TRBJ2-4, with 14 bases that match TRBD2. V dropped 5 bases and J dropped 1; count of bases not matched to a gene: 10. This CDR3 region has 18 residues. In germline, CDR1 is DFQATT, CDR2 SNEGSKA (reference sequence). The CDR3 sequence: CSARGTSGSGFAKNIQYF. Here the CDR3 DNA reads TGCAGTGCTCGTGGGACTAGCGGGAGCGGCTTCGCCAAAAACATTCAGTACTTC.

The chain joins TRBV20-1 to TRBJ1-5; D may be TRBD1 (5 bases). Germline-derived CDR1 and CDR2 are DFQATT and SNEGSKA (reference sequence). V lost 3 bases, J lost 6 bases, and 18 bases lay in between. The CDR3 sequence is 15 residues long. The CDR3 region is CSASPMGGVGQPQHF. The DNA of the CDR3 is TGCAGTGCTAGTCCCATGGGGGGGGTGGGTCAGCCCCAGCATTTT.

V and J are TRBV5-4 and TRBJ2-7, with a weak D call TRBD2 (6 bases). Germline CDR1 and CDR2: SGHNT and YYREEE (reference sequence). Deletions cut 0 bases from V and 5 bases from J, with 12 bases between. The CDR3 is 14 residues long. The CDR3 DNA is TGTGCCAGCAGCTTGGCGCTCGGAGGGGACGAGCAGTACTTC. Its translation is CASSLALGGDEQYF.

CDR3 DNA: TGTGCCAGTACCCGAATGGGCGGGAGCCAAGAGACCCAGTACTTC. This translates into CASTRMGGSQETQYF. V and J are TRBV19 and TRBJ2-5; TRBD2 matches 7 bases. V trimming: 7 bases; J trimming: 1 base; junction bases outside the gene matches: 9. The CDR3 contains 15 residues. CDR1 LNHDA and CDR2 SQIVND come from the germline V gene (reference sequence).

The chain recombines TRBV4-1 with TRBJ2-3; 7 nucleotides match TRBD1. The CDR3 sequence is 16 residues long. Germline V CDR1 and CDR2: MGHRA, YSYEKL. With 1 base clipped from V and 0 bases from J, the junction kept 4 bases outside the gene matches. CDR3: CASSQGDSLSTDTQYF. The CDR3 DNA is TGCGCCAGCAGCCAAGGGGACAGCCTTAGCACAGATACGCAGTATTTT.

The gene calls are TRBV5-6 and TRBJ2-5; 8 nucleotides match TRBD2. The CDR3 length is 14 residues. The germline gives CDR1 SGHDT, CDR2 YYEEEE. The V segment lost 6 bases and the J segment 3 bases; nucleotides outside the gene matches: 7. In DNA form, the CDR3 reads TGTGCCAGCATCCCGGGGGGGAAGGAAGAGACCCAGTACTTC. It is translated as CASIPGGKEETQYF.

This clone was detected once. CDR3 amino acids: CASSLIAGIETQYF. DNA for the CDR3: TGCGCCAGCAGCCTTATAGCGGGGATAGAGACCCAGTACTTC. This chain uses TRBV4-1 with TRBJ2-5; 8 positions match TRBD2. V lost 4 bases to trimming and J lost 4 bases; unmatched junction nucleotides: 5. Germline V lookup: CDR1 MGHRA, CDR2 YSYEKL. The CDR3 consists of 14 residues.

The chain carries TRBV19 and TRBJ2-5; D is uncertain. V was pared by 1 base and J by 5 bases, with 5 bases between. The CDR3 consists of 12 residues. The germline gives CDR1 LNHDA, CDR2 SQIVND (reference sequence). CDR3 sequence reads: CASSIVSETQYF. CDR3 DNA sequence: TGTGCCAGTAGTATAGTGTCGGAGACCCAGTACTTC.

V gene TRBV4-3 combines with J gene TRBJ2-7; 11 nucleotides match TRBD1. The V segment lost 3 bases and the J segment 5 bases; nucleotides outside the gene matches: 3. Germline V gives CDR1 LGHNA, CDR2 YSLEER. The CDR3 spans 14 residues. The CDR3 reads CASSQGTGGDEQYF. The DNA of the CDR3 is TGCGCCAGCAGCCAGGGGACAGGGGGGGACGAGCAGTACTTC.

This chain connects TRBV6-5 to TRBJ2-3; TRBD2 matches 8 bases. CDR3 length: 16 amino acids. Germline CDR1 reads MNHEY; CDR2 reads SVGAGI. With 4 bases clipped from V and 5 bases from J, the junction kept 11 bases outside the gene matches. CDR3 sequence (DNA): TGTGCCAGCAGTTTGGGACTCAGTAGCGGGGTAGATACGCAGTATTTT. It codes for CASSLGLSSGVDTQYF.

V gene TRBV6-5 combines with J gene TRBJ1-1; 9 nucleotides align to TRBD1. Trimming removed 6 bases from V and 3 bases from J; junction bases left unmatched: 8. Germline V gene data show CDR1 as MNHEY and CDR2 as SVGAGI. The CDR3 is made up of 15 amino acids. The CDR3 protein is CASRPQGAKDTEAFF. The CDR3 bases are TGTGCCAGCAGACCACAGGGGGCGAAGGACACTGAAGCTTTCTTT.

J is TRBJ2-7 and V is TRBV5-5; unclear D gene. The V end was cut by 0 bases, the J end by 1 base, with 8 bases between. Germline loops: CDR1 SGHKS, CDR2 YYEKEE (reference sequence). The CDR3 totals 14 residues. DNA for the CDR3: TGTGCCAGCAGCTTGGGCCAGGCTTCCTACGAGCAGTACTTC. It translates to CASSLGQASYEQYF.

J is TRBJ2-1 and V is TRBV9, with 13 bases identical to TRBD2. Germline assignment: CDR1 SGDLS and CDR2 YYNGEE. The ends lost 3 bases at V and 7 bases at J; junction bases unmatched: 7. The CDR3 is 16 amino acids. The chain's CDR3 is CASSARTSGSRNEQFF. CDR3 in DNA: TGTGCCAGCAGCGCCCGGACTAGCGGGAGTCGGAATGAGCAGTTCTTC. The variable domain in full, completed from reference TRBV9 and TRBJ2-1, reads DSGVTQTPKHLITATGQRVTLRCSPRSGDLSVYWYQQSLDQGLQFLIQYYNGEERAKGNILERFSAQQFPDLHSELNLSSLELGDSALYFCASSARTSGSRNEQFFGPGTRLTVL.

The CDR3 coding sequence is TGCGCCAGCAGCTTGGAAGGTAGCGGGGGCCTTGGCACCGGGGAGCTGTTTTTT. It codes for CASSLEGSGGLGTGELFF. This chain connects TRBV5-1 to TRBJ2-2, with 9 bases aligning to TRBD2. This CDR3 is built from 18 residues. The V and J ends lost 0 bases and 4 bases, in that order; junction bases with no gene match: 10. Germline CDR1 SGHRS, CDR2 YFSETQ.

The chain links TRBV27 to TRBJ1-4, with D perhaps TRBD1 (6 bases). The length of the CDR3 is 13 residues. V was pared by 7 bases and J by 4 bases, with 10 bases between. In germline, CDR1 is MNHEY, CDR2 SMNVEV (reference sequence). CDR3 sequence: CASNNRDNEKLFF. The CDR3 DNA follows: TGTGCCAGCAATAACAGGGATAATGAAAAACTGTTTTTT. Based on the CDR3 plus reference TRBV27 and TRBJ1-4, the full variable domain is EAQVTQNPRYLITVTGKKLTVTCSQNMNHEYMSWYRQDPGLGLRQIYYSMNVEVTDKGDVPEGYKVSRKEKRNFPLILESPSPNQTSLYFCASNNRDNEKLFFGSGTQLSVL.

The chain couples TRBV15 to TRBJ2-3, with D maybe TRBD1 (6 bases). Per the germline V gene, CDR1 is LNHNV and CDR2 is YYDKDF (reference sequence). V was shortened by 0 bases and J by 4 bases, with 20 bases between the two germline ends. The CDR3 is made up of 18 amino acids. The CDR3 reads CATSRDVPGDLLADTQYF. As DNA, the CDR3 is TGTGCCACCAGCAGAGATGTACCAGGGGACCTCCTTGCAGATACGCAGTATTTT.

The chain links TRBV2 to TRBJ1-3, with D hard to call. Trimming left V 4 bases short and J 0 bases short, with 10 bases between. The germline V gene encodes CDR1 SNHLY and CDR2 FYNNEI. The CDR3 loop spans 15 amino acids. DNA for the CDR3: TGTGCCAGCAGTGGTCGCGGACTCTCTGGAAACACCATATATTTT. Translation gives CASSGRGLSGNTIYF.

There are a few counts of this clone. For the CDR3, the DNA is TGTGCCAGCAGCTTAGACCGGACTAGCGGGAGGGCCGGAAGCCCAGAGACCCAGTACTTC. Residues: CASSLDRTSGRAGSPETQYF. This chain links TRBV11-2 with TRBJ2-5; 15 bases fit TRBD2. CDR3 length: 20 amino acids. CDR1 SGHAT and CDR2 FQNNGV come from the germline V gene. V trimming: 0 bases; J trimming: 4 bases; junction bases outside the gene matches: 12.

The CDR3 DNA reads as TGTGCCAGCAGAAGTACAGGATCCTCCTACGAGCAGTACGTC. It specifies CASRSTGSSYEQYV. The chain joins TRBV6-6 to TRBJ2-7; D may be TRBD1 (5 bases). CDR1 MNHNY and CDR2 SVGAGI come from the germline V gene (reference sequence). V was shortened by 6 bases and J by 0 bases, with 12 bases between the two germline ends. The CDR3 is 14 residues long.

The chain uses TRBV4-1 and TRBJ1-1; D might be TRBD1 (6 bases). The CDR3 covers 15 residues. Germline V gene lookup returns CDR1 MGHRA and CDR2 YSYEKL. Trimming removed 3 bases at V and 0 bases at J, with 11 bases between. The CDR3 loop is CASSQGGAMNTEAFF. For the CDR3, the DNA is TGCGCCAGCAGCCAGGGGGGGGCCATGAACACTGAAGCTTTCTTT.